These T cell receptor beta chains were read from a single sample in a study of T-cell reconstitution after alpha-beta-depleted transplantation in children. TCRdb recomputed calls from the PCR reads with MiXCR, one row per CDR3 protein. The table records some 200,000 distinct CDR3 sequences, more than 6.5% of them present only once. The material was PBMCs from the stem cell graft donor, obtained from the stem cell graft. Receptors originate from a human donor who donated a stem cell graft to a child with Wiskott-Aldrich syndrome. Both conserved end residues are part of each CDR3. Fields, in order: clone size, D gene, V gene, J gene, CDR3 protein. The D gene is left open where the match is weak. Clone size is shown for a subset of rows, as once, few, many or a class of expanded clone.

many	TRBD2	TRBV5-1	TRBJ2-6	CASSLYPAGVASRANVLTF
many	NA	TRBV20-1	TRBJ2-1	CSAPDDRSNEQFF
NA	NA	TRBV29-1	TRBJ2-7	CSVEAADLPTYEQYF
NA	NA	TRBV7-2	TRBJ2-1	CASSEGLHRNEQFF
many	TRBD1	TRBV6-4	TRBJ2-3	CASSLLRDRGGTDTQYF
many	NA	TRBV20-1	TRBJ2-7	CSAKGRGLEQYF
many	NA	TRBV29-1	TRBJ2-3	CSVDSGATDTQYF
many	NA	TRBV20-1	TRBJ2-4	CSARDFRAGGENIQYF
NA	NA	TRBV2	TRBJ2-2	CASSEVGNTGELFF
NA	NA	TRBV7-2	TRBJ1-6	CASSLAVSPLHF
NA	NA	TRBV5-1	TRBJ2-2	CASSLVVHSNTGELFF
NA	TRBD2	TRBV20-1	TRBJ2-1	CCARVAGGASSYNEQFF
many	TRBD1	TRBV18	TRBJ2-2	CASSPVRGRETGELFF
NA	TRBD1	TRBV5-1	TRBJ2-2	CASSFGTGEYTGELFF
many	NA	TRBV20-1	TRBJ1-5	CSAGGGGNQPQHF
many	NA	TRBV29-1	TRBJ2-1	CSGKRALSDEQFF
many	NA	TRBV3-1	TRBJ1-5	CASSQDPAGTSNQPQHF
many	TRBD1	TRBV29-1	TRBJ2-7	CSVRDRGLGEQYF
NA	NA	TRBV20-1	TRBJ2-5	CSAYDTSRETQYF
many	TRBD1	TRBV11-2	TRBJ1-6	CASMVSTGSYSPLHF
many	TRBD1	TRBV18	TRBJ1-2	CASSPSATGADGYTF
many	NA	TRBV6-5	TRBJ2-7	CASRDGLSEQYF
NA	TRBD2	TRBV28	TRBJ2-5	CASIPWGGSVGYRETQYF
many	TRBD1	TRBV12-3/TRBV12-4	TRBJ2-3	CASSQNGQGTDTQYF
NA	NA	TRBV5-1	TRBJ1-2	CASSRGDYGYTF
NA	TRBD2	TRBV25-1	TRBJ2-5	CASSDPGLAGGRGETQYF
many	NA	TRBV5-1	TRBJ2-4	CASSLDGLAKNIQYF
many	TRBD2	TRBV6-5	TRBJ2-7	CASSYNRLAGDYEQYF
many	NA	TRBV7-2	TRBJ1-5	CASSPRGHQPQHF
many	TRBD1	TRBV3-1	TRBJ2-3	CASRRQTGGPDTQYF
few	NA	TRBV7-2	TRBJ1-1	CASSLAGGEDEAFF
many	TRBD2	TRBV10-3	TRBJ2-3	CAISESGLAGAADTQYF
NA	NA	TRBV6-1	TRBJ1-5	CASSGSRQLSNQPQHF
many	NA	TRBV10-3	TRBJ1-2	CAISAHDSDYGYTF
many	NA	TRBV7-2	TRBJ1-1	CASSLNGLNTEAFF
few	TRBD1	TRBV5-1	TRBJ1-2	CASSLTLDRVYGYTF
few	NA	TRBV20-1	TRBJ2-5	CSARVWGGEETQYF
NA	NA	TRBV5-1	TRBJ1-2	CASTDSYVGNYGYTF
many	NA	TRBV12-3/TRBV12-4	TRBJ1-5	CASSLGTANQPQHF